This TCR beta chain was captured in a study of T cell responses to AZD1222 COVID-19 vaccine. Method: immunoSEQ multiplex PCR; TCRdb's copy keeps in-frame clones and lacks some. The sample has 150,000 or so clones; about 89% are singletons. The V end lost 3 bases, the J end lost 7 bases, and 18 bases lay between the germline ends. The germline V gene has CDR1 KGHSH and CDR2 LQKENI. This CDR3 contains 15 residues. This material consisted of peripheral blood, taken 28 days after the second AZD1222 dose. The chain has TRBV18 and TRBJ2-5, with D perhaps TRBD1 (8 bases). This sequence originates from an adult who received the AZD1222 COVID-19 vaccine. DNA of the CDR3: TGTGCCAGCTCACCGAGACAGGGGAGGGAACGGACCCAGTACTTC. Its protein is CASSPRQGRERTQYF.